The rows below give T cell receptor beta chains drawn from one sample of a study of shared clonotypes between healthy human individuals. Method: immunoSEQ multiplex PCR; TCRdb's copy keeps in-frame clones and lacks some. Seen here are around 1,900,000 clones, around 93% observed once, and the top ten hold approximately 1.7%. Sequencing input: naive CD8+ T cells from PBMCs. The receptors come from a man aged 18 to 29 in good health. Some clones in this sample may be carry-over from other donors' samples. Both conserved end residues are part of each CDR3. Each record gives: J gene, clone size, D gene, V gene, CDR3 protein, CDR3 DNA. D genes are given only for firm matches. Part of the rows lack a size; the others show once, few, many or a class for expanded clones.

>TRBJ1-2|once|NA|TRBV27
CASSPRDWNYGYTF
TGTGCCAGCAGTCCCAGGGATTGGAACTATGGCTACACCTTC
>TRBJ2-3|NA|TRBD1|TRBV10-2
CASSLAETGGTDTQYF
TGCGCCAGCAGCCTAGCTGAGACAGGGGGCACAGATACGCAGTATTTT
>TRBJ2-1|NA|NA|TRBV27
CASSPRVGGNEQFF
TGTGCCAGCAGTCCTAGGGTGGGCGGCAATGAGCAGTTCTTC
>TRBJ2-1|NA|NA|TRBV7-6
CASSLGPPYGPYNEQFF
TGTGCCAGCAGCTTAGGGCCCCCCTATGGGCCCTACAATGAGCAGTTCTTC
>TRBJ2-1|NA|TRBD1|TRBV6-1
CASSFGTASNEQFF
TGTGCCAGCAGCTTTGGGACAGCCAGCAATGAGCAGTTCTTC
>TRBJ1-1|NA|NA|TRBV7-9
CASSLPRNTEAFF
TGTGCCAGCAGCTTACCAAGGAACACTGAAGCTTTCTTT
>TRBJ2-2|NA|TRBD1|TRBV5-5
CASSWTGPDTGELFF
TGTGCCAGCAGCTGGACAGGCCCCGACACCGGGGAGCTGTTTTTT
>TRBJ2-7|NA|TRBD2|TRBV4-3
CASSQWTSGRSEQYF
TGCGCCAGCAGCCAATGGACTAGCGGGAGGTCCGAGCAGTACTTC
>TRBJ2-7|NA|NA|TRBV6-1
CASSDGGRGPIIITSEQYF
TGTGCCAGCAGTGATGGGGGACGAGGGCCGATAATTATTACGAGTGAGCAGTACTTC
>TRBJ2-2|NA|TRBD1|TRBV9
CASSPKPGQGIAGELFF
TGTGCCAGCAGCCCTAAACCGGGACAGGGTATCGCCGGGGAGCTGTTTTTT
>TRBJ1-1|NA|NA|TRBV28
CASSLRTVNTEAFF
TGTGCCAGCAGTTTAAGAACGGTAAACACTGAAGCTTTCTTT
>TRBJ2-5|NA|NA|TRBV27
CASSSRGDQETQYF
TGTGCCAGCAGTTCCCGTGGAGATCAAGAGACCCAGTACTTC
>TRBJ2-5|NA|TRBD1|TRBV19
CASSSLTGGAKRETQYF
TGTGCCAGTAGTTCTCTCACAGGGGGCGCAAAGAGGGAGACCCAGTACTTC
>TRBJ2-1|NA|NA|TRBV7-9
CASSPPFEGASYNEQFF
TGTGCCAGCAGCCCGCCTTTTGAAGGAGCCTCCTACAATGAGCAGTTCTTC
>TRBJ1-2|NA|NA|TRBV27
CASSLRALGGYTF
TGTGCCAGCAGTTTACGTGCTTTAGGCGGCTACACCTTC
>TRBJ1-1|NA|NA|TRBV28
CASSLRGLMNTEAFF
TGTGCCAGCAGTTTAAGGGGTCTCATGAACACTGAAGCTTTCTTT
>TRBJ1-5|NA|NA|TRBV27
CASSPRPPPGNQPQHF
TGTGCCAGCAGCCCCCGACCTCCTCCCGGCAATCAGCCCCAGCATTTT
>TRBJ1-1|NA|NA|TRBV15
CATSRGEGRTEAFF
TGTGCCACCAGCAGAGGCGAGGGGCGCACTGAAGCTTTCTTT
>TRBJ2-7|NA|TRBD1|TRBV15
CATSRQGYEQYF
TGTGCCACCAGTAGACAGGGCTACGAGCAGTACTTC
>TRBJ2-1|NA|NA|TRBV27
CASSFGYEQFF
TGTGCCAGCAGTTTTGGCTATGAGCAGTTCTTC
>TRBJ1-2|NA|NA|TRBV5-4
CASSLGPRAGYTF
TGTGCCAGCAGCTTGGGACCACGTGCGGGCTACACCTTC
>TRBJ2-4|NA|TRBD2|TRBV4-2
CASSRPSGDMVAKNIQYF
TGTGCCAGCAGCCGCCCTAGCGGGGATATGGTGGCCAAAAACATTCAGTACTTC
>TRBJ2-3|NA|NA|TRBV18
CASSPSAATSTDTQYF
TGTGCCAGCTCACCATCAGCGGCTACTAGCACAGATACGCAGTATTTT
>TRBJ2-2|NA|NA|TRBV28
CASSLPGNTGELFF
TGTGCCAGCAGTTTGCCAGGGAACACCGGGGAGCTGTTTTTT
>TRBJ2-4|NA|NA|TRBV4-1
CASSPIGGRSPAHIQYF
TGCGCCAGCAGCCCAATAGGGGGTCGTTCCCCTGCGCACATTCAGTACTTC
>TRBJ2-7|NA|NA|TRBV4-3
CASSQDGGSYEQYF
TGCGCCAGCAGCCAAGACGGGGGCTCCTACGAGCAGTACTTC
>TRBJ2-7|NA|NA|TRBV2
CASSDPRTESYEQYF
TGTGCCAGCAGTGACCCAAGGACTGAAAGCTACGAGCAGTACTTC
>TRBJ2-2|NA|NA|TRBV4-3
CASSHSVFRGTAGELFF
TGCGCCAGCAGCCATTCTGTCTTCCGGGGGACGGCCGGGGAGCTGTTTTTT